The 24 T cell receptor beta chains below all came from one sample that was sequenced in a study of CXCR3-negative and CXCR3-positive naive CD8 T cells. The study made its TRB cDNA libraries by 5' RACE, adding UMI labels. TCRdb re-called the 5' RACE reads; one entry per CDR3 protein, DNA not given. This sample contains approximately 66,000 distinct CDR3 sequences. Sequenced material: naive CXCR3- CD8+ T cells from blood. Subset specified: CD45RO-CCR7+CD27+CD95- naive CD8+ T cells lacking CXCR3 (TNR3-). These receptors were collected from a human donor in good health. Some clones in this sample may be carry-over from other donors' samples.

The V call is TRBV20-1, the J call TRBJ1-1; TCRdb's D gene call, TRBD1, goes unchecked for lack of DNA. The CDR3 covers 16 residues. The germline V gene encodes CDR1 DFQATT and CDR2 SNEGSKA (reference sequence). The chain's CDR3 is CSAIYLDGQEGTEAFF.

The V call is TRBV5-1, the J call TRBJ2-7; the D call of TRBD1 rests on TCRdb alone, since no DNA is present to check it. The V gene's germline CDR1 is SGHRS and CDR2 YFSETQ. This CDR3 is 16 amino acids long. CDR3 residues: CASSLERGLSVYEQYF.

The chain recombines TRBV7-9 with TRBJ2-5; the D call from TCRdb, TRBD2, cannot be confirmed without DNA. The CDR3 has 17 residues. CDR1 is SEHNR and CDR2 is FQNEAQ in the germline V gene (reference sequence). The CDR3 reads CASSLVLGGFREETQYF.

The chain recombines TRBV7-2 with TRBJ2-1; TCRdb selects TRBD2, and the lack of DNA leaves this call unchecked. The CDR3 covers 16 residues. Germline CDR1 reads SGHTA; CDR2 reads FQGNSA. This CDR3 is CASSFWAGPPYNEQFF.

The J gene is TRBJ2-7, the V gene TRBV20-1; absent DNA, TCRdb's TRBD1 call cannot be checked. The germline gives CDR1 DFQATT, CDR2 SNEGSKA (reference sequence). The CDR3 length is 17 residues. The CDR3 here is CSGSSKGQGFSFYEQYF.

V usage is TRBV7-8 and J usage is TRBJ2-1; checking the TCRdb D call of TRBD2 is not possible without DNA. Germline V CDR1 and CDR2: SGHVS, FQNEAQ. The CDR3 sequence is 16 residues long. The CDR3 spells CASSPRLAGAANEQLF.

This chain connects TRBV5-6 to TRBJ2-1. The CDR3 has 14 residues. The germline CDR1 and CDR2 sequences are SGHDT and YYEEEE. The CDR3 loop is CASSQDWPDNEQFF.

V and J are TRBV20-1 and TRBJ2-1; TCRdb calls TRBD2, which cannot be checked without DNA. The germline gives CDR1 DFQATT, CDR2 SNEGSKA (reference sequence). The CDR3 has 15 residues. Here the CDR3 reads CSARDMTSALNEQFF.

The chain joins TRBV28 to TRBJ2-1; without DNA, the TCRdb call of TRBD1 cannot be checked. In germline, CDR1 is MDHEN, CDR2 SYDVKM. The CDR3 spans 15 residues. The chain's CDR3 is CASRTPGVSYNEQFF.

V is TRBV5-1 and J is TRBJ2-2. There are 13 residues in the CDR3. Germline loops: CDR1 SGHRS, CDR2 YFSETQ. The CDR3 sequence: CASSGENTGELFF.

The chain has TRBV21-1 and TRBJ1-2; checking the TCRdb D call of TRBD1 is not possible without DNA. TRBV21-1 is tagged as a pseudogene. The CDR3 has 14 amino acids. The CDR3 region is CASSNWTGTGGYTF.

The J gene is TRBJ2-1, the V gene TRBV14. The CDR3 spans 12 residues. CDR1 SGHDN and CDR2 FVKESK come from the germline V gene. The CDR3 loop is CASSLQPNEQFF. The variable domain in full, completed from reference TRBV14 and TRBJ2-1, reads EAGVTQFPSHSVIEKGQTVTLRCDPISGHDNLYWYRRVMGKEIKFLLHFVKESKQDESGMPNNRFLAERTGGTYSTLKVQPAELEDSGVYFCASSLQPNEQFFGPGTRLTVL.

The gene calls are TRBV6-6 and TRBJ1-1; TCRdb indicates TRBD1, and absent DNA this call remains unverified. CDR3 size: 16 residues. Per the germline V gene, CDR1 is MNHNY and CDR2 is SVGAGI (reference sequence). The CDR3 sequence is CASKTGALKMNTEAFF.

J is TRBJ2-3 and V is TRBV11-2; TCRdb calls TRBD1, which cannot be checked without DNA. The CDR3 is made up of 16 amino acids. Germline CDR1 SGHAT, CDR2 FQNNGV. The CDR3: CASSGHRAGSTDTQYF.

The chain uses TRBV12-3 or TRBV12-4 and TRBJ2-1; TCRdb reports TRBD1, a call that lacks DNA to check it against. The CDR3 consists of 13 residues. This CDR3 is CASADRGNNEQFF.

The CDR3: CASGGGLRSGAPETQYF. The genes are TRBV28 and TRBJ2-5; with no DNA, the TCRdb D assignment of TRBD1 cannot be verified. Germline V lookup: CDR1 MDHEN, CDR2 SYDVKM. The CDR3 is 17 residues long.

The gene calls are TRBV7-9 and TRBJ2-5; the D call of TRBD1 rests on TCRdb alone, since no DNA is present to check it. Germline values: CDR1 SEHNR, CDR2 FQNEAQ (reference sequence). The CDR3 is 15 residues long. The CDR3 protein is CASSGAGLDQETQYF.

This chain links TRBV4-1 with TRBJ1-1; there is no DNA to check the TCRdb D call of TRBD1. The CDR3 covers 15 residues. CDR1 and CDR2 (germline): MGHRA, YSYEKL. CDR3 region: CASSHGQGADTEAFF.

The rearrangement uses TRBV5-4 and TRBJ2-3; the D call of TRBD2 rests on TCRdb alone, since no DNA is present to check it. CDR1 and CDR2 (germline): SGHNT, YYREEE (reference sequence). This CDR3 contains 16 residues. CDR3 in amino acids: CASSLAVGQSTDTQYF.

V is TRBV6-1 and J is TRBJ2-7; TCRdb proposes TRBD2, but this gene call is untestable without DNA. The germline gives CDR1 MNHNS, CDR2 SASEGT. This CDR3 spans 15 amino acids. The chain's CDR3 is CASSGRLEGDYEQYF.

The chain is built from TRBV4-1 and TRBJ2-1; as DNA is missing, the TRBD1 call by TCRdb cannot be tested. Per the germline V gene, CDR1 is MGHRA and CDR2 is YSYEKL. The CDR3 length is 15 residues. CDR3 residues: CASSQARGGYNEQFF.

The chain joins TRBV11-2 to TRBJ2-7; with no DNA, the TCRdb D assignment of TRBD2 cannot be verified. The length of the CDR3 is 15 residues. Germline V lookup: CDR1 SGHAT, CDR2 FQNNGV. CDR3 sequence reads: CASSPTSGWSYEQYF.

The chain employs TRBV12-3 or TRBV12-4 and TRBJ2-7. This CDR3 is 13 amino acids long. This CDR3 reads CASSLASSWEQYF.

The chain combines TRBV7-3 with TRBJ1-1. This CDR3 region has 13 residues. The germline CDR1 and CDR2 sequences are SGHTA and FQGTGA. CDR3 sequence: CASSLSLNTEAFF. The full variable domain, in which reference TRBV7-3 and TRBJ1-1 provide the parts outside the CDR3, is GAGVSQTPSNKVTEKGKYVELRCDPISGHTALYWYRQSLGQGPEFLIYFQGTGAADDSGLPNDRFFAVRPEGSVSTLKIQRTERGDSAVYLCASSLSLNTEAFFGQGTRLTVV.